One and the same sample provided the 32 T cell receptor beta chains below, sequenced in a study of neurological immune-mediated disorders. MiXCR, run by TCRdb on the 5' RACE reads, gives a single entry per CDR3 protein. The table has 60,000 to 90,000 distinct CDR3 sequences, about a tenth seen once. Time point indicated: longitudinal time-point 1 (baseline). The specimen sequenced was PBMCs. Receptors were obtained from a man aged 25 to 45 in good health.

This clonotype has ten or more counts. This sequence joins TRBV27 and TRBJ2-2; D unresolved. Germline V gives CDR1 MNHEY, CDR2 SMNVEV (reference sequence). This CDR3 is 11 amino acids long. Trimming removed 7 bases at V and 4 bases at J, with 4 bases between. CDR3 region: CASKGTGELFF. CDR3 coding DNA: TGTGCCAGCAAGGGCACCGGGGAGCTGTTTTTT.

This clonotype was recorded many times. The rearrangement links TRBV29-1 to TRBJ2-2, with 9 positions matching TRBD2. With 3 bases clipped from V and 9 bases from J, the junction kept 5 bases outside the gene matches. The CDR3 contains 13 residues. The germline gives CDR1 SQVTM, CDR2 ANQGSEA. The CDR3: CSVDAGGHRELFF. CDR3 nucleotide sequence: TGCAGCGTTGATGCGGGAGGGCACCGGGAGCTGTTTTTT.

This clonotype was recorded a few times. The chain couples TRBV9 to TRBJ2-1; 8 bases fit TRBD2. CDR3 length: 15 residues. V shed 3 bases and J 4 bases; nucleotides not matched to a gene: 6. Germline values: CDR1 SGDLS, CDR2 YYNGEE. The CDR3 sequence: CASSGETSVYNEQFF. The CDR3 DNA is TGTGCCAGCAGCGGCGAGACTAGCGTTTACAATGAGCAGTTCTTC. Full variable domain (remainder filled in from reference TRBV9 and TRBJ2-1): DSGVTQTPKHLITATGQRVTLRCSPRSGDLSVYWYQQSLDQGLQFLIQYYNGEERAKGNILERFSAQQFPDLHSELNLSSLELGDSALYFCASSGETSVYNEQFFGPGTRLTVL.

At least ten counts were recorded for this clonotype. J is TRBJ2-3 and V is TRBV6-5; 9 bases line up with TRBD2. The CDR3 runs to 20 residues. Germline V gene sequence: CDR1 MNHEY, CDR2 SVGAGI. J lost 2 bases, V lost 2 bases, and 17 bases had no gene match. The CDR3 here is CASSYPNAGGPLSPTDTQYF. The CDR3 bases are TGTGCCAGCAGTTACCCTAATGCGGGAGGGCCCCTGTCTCCCACAGATACGCAGTATTTT.

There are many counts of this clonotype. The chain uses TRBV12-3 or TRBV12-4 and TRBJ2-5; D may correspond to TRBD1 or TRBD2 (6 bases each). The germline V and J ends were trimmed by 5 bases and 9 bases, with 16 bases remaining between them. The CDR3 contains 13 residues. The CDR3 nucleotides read TGTGCCAGCAGTCAGGGGCCTTGGGGGGCCCAGTACTTC. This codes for CASSQGPWGAQYF.

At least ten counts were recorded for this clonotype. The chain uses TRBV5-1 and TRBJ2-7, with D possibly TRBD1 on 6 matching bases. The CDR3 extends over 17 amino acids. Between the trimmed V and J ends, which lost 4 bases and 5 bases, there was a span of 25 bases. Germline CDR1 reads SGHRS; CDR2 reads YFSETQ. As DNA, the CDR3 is TGCGCCAGCAGCGCTTCCGCCATTAGGACAGAAGTCCACGAGCAGTACTTC. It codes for CASSASAIRTEVHEQYF. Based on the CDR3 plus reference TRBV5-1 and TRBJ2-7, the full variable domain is KAGVTQTPRYLIKTRGQQVTLSCSPISGHRSVSWYQQTPGQGLQFLFEYFSETQRNKGNFPGRFSGRQFSNSRSEMNVSTLELGDSALYLCASSASAIRTEVHEQYFGPGTRLTVT.

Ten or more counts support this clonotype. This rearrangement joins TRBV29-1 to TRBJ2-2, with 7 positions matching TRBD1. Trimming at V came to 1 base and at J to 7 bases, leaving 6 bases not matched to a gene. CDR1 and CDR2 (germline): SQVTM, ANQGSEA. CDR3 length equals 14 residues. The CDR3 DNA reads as TGCAGCGTTGAAGGCACAGGGGCTGGCGGGGAGCTGTTTTTT. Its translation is CSVEGTGAGGELFF.

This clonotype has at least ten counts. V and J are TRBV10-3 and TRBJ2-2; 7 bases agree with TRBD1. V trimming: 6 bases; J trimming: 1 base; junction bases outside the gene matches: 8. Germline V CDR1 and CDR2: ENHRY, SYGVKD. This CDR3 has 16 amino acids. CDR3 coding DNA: TGTGCCATCAGAGCATCGGGACAGTTGAACACCGGGGAGCTGTTTTTT. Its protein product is CAIRASGQLNTGELFF.

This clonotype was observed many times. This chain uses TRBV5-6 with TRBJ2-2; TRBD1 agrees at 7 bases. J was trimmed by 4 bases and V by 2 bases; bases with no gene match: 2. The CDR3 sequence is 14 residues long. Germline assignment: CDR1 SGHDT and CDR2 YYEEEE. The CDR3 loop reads CASSFGTATGELFF. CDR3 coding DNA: TGTGCCAGCAGCTTCGGGACAGCCACCGGGGAGCTGTTTTTT.

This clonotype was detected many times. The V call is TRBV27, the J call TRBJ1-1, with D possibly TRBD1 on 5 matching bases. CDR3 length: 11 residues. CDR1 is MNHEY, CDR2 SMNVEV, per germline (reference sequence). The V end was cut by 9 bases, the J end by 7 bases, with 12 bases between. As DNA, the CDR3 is TGTGCCAGTAGGGGAGTTCTTGAAGCTTTCTTT. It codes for CASRGVLEAFF.

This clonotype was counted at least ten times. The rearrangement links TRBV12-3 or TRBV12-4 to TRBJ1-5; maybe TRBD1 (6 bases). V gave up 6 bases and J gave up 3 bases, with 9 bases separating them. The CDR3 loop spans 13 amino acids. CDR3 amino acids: CASSRDINQPQHF. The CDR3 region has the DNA TGTGCCAGCAGCAGGGACATCAATCAGCCCCAGCATTTT.

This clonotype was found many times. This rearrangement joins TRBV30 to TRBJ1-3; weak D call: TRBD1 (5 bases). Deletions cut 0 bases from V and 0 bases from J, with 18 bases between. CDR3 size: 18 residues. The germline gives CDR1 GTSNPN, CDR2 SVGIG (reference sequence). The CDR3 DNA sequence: TGTGCCTGGAGTGTACGAGAGCGGGGACGGGGCTCTGGAAACACCATATATTTT. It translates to CAWSVRERGRGSGNTIYF. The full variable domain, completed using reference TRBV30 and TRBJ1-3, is SQTIHQWPATLVQPVGSPLSLECTVEGTSNPNLYWYRQAAGRGLQLLFYSVGIGQISSEVPQNLSASRPQDRQFILSSKKLLLSDSGFYLCAWSVRERGRGSGNTIYFGEGSWLTVV.

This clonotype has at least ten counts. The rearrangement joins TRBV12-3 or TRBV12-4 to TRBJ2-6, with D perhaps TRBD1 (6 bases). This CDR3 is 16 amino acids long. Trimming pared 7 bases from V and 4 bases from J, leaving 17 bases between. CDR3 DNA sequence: TGTGCCAGCACCGGCATACAGGGTTCCGGGGCCAACGTCCTGACTTTC. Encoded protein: CASTGIQGSGANVLTF.

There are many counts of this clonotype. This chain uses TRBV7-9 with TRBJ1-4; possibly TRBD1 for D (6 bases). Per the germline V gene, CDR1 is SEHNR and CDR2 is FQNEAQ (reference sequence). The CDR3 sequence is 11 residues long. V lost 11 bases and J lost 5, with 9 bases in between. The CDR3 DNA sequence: TGTGCCGCCGACAGGAATGAAAAACTGTTTTTT. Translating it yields CAADRNEKLFF.

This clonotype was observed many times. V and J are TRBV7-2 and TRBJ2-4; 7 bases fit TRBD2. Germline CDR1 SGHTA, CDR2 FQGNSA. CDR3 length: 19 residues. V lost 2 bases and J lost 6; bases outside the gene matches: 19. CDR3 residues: CASSLFSLASGGRGNIQYF. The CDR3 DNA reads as TGTGCCAGCAGCTTATTTTCTCTGGCTAGCGGAGGGAGGGGAAACATTCAGTACTTC.

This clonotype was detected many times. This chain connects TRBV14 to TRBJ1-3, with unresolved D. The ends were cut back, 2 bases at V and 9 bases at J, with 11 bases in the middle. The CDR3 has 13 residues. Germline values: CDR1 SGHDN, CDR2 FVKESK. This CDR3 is CASSQYLSSTIYF. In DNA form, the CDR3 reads TGTGCCAGCAGCCAATATTTGTCGAGCACCATATATTTT.

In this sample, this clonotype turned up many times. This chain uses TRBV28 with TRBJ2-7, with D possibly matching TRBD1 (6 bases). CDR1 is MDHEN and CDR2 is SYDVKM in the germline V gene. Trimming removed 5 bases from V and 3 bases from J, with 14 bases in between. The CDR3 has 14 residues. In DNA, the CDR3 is TGTGCCAGCAGTCAACAGGGTAGTGGCTACGAGCAGTACTTC. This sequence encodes CASSQQGSGYEQYF.

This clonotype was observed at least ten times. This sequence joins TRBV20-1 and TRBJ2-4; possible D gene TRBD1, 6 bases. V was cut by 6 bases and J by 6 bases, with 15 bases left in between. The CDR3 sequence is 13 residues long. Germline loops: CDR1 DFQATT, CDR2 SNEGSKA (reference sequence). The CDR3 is CSAETGQLNIQYF. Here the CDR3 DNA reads TGCAGTGCGGAGACAGGACAGCTAAACATTCAGTACTTC.

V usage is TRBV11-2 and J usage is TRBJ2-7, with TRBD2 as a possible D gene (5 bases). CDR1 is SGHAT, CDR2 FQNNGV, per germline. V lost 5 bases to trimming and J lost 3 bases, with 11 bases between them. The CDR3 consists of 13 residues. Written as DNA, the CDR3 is TGTGCCAGCAGCAATATACGGGGCTACGAGCAGTACTTC. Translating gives CASSNIRGYEQYF. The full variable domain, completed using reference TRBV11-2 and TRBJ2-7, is EAGVAQSPRYKIIEKRQSVAFWCNPISGHATLYWYQQILGQGPKLLIQFQNNGVVDDSQLPKDRFSAERLKGVDSTLKIQPAKLEDSAVYLCASSNIRGYEQYFGPGTRLTVT.

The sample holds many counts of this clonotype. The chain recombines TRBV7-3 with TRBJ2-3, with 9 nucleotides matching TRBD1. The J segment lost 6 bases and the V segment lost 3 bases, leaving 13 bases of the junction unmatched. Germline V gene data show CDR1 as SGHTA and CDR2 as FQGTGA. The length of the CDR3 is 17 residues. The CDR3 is CASSLIGWDRESDTQYF. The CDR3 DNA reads TGTGCCAGCAGCTTGATTGGGTGGGACAGGGAATCGGATACGCAGTATTTT.

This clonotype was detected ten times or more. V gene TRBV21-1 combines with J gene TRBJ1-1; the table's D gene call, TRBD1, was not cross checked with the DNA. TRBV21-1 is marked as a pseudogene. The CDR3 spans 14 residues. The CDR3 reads CASSKVAGGPEAFF. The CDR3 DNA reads TGTGCCAGCAGCAAAGTTGCAGGGGGCCCTGAAGCTTTCTTT.

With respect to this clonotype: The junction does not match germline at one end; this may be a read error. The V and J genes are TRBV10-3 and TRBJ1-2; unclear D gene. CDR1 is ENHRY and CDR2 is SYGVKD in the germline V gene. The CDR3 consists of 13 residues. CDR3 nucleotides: TGTGCCATCAGTGCATGGGATCTGGGTGGCTTCACCTTC. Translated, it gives CAISAWDLGGFTF.

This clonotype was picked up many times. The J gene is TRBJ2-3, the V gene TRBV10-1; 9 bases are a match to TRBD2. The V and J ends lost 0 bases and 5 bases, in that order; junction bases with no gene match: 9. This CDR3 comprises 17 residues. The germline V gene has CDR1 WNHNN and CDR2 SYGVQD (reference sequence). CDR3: CASSESGAGGPGDTQYF. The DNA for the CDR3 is TGCGCCAGCAGTGAGTCTGGGGCGGGAGGGCCGGGAGATACGCAGTATTTT.

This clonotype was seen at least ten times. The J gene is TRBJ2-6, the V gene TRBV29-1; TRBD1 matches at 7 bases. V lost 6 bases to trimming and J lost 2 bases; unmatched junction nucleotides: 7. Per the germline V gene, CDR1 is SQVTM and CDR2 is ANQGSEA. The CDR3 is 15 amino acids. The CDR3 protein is CSVIRQGAGANVLTF. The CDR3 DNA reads TGCAGCGTGATACGACAGGGTGCTGGGGCCAACGTCCTGACTTTC.

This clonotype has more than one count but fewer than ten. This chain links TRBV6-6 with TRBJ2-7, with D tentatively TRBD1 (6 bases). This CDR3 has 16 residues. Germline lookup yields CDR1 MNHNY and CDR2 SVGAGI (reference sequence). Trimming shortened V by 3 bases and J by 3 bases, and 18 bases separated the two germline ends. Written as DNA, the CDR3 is TGTGCCAGCAGTTATTCTACAGGGCAGCGAGACTACGAGCAGTACTTC. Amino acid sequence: CASSYSTGQRDYEQYF.

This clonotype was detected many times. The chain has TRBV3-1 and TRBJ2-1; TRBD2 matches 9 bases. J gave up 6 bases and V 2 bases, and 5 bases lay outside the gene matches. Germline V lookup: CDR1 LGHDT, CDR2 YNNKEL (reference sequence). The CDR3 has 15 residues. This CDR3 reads CASSQRAGGGNEQFF. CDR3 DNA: TGTGCCAGCAGCCAAAGAGCGGGAGGAGGCAATGAGCAGTTCTTC.

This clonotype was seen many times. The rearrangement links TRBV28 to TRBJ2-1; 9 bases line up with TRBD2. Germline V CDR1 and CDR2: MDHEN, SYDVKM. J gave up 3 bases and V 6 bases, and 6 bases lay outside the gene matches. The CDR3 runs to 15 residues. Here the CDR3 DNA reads TGTGCCAGCAGACCGACTAGCGGAGACTACAATGAGCAGTTCTTC. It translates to CASRPTSGDYNEQFF.

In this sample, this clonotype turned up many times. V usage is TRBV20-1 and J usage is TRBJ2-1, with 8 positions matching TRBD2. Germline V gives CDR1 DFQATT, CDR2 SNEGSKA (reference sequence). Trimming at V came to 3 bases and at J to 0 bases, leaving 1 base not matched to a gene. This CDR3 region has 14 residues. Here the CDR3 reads CSASGRASYNEQFF. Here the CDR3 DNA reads TGCAGTGCTAGCGGGAGGGCCTCCTACAATGAGCAGTTCTTC.

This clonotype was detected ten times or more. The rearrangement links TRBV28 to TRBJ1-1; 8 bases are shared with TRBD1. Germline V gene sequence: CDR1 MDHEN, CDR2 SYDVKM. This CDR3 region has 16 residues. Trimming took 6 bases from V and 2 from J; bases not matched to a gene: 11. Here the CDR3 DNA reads TGTGCCAGCAGCCCCCTCGGACAGGGCCCAAACACTGAAGCTTTCTTT. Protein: CASSPLGQGPNTEAFF.

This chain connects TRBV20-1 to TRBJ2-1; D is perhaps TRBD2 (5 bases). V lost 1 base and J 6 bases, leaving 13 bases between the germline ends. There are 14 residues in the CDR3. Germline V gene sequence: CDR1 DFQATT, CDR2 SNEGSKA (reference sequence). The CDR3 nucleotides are TGCAGTGCTAGAGGCCGCGGGCCGGGCAATGAGCAGTTCTTC. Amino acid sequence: CSARGRGPGNEQFF.

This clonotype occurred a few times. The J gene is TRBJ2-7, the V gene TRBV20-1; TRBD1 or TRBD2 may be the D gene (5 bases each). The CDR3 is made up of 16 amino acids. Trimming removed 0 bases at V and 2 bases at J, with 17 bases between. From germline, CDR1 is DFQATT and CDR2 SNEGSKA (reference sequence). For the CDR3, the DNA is TGCAGTGCTAGAGAAAGAGGTGTTGGGGACCCCTACGAGCAGTACTTC. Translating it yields CSARERGVGDPYEQYF.

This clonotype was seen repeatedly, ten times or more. The DNA of the CDR3 is TGTGCCAGCAGCGATCCCCGAGGGGGGAGGTACAATGAGCAGTTCTTC. Amino acid sequence: CASSDPRGGRYNEQFF. V gene TRBV11-1 combines with J gene TRBJ2-1; TRBD1 or TRBD2 may be the D gene (6 bases each). Germline loops: CDR1 SGHAT, CDR2 FQDESV (reference sequence). Trimming left V 5 bases short and J 4 bases short, with 18 bases between. This CDR3 spans 16 amino acids. The whole variable domain, remainder taken from reference TRBV11-1 and TRBJ2-1, is EAEVAQSPRYKITEKSQAVAFWCDPISGHATLYWYRQILGQGPELLVQFQDESVVDDSQLPKDRFSAERLKGVDSTLKIQPAELGDSAMYLCASSDPRGGRYNEQFFGPGTRLTVL.